Detailed here is one TCR beta chain. What it binds is unknown. The data were obtained in a study of radiotherapy plus CTLA-4 blockade in lung cancer. Study overall: Of all patients, around 19% responded objectively and 30% to 35% showed disease control. Study results and caveats: Expansion of tumor-derived TCR clones was observed in blood after radiotherapy plus ipilimumab. Together with interferon-beta, which increased in serum after radiation, early dynamic changes in blood T cell clones were reportedly the best predictors of response.

TCRdb keeps only in-frame clones here, not all; method: immunoSEQ multiplex PCR. In the table there are about 97,000 clones, 65% to 75% of which are singletons. V lost 0 bases and J lost 0; bases outside the gene matches: 1. CDR1 is SGHNT and CDR2 is YENEEA in the germline V gene. The CDR3 loop spans 16 amino acids. V usage is TRBV11-3 and J usage is TRBJ2-3; 9 nucleotides agree with TRBD2. Sequenced material: peripheral blood, taken from a patient treated with radiotherapy plus ipilimumab. The sequence derives from a human donor with non-small cell lung cancer who had a partial response to radiotherapy plus ipilimumab. Some clones in this sample may be carry-over from other donors' samples. The CDR3 is CASSLEGLASTDTQYF. As DNA, the CDR3 is TGTGCCAGCAGCTTAGAGGGACTAGCTAGCACAGATACGCAGTATTTT.